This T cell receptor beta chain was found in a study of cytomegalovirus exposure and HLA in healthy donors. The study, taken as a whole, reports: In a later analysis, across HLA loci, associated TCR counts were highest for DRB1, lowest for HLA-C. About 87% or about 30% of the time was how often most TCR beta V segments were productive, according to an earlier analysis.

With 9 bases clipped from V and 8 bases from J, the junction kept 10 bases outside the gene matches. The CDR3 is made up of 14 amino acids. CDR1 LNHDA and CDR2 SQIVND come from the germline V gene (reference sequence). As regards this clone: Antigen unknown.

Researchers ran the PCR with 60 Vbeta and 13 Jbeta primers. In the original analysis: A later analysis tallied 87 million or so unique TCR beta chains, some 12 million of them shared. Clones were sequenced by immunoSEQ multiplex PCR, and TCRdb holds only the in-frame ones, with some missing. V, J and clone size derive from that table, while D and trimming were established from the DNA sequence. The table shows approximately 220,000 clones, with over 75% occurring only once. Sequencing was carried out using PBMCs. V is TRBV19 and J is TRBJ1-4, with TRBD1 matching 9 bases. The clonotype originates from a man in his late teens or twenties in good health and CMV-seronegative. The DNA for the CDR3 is TGTGCCAGCAAACCCGGGACAGGGCGGGAAAAACTGTTTTTT. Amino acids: CASKPGTGREKLFF.